The subject of this entry is one T cell receptor (beta chain). Its cognate antigen is unknown. This sample was taken from a study of a mutant IDH1 vaccine in newly diagnosed glioma. Specified time point: week 35, safety follow-up. The content of each vaccine dose was 300 ug of mutant IDH1 20-mer peptide, and topical imiquimod accompanied it. The data were produced by immunoSEQ multiplex PCR, yet TCRdb's version contains in-frame clones alone and is incomplete. The sample records 50,000 to 70,000 clones, roughly 68% being singletons. The V gene end was trimmed by 6 bases and the J gene end by 1 base; junction bases not matched to a gene: 10. The CDR3 is 17 amino acids. Germline assignment: CDR1 SNHLY and CDR2 FYNNEI.

The TCR comes from a man aged 50-59 years with glioma. V is TRBV2 and J is TRBJ2-5; 11 bases match TRBD2. The sequencing used PBMCs, collected from a glioma patient whose treatment included an IDH1 peptide vaccine. As DNA, the CDR3 is TGTGCCAGCAGCCCCCGAACCGGGACTAGCGGCCAAGAGACCCAGTACTTC. It encodes CASSPRTGTSGQETQYF.